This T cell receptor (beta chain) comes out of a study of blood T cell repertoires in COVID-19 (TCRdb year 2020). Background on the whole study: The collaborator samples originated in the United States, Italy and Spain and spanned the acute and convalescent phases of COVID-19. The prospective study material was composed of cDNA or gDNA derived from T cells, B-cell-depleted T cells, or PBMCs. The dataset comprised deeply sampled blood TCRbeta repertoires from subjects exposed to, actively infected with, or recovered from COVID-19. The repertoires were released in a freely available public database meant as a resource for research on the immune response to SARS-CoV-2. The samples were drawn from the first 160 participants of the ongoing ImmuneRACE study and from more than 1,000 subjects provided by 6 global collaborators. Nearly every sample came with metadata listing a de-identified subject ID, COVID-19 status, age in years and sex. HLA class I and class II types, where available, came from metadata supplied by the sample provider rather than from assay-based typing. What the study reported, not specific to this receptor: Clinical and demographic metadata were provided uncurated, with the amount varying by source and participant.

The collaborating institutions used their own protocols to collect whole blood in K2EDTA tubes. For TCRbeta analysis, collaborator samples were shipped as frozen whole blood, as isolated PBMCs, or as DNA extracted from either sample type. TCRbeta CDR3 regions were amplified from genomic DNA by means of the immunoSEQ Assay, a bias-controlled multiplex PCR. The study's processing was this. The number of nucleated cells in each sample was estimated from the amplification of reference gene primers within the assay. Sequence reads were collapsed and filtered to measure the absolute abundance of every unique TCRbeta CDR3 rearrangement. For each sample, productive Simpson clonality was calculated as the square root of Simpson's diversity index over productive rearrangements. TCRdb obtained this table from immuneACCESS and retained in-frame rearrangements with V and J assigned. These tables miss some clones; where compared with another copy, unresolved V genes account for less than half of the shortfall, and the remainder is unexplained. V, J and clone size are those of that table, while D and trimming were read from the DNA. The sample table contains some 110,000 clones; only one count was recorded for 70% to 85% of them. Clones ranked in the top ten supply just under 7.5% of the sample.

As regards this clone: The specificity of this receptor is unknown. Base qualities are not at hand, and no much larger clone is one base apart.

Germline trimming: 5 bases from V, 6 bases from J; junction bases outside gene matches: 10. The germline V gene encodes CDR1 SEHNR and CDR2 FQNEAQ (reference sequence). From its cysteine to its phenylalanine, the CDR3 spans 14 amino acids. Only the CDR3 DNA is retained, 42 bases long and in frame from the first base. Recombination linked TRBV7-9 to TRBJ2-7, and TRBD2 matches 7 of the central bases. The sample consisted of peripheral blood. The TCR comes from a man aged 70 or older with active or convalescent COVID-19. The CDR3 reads CASSPNEGGFEQYF. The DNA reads TGTGCCAGCAGCCCAAATGAGGGAGGGTTCGAGCAGTACTTC.